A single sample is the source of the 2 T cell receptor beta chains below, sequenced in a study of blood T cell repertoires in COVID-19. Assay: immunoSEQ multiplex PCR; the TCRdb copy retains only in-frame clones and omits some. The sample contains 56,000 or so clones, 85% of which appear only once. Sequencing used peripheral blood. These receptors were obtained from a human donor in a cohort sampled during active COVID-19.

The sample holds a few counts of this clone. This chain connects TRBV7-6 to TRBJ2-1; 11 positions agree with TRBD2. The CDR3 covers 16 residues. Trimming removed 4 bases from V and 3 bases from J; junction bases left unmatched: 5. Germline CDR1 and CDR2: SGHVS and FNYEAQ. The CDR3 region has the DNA TGTGCCAGCAGCTCATCGGGACTAGCGGTCTACAATGAGCAGTTCTTC. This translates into CASSSSGLAVYNEQFF.

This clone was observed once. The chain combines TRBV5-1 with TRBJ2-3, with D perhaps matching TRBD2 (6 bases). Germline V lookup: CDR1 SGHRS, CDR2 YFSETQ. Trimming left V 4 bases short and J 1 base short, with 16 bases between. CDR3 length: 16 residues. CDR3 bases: TGCGCCAGCAGCCGGGCTCGGGCTAGCGGCACAGATACGCAGTATTTT. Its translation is CASSRARASGTDTQYF.